The text below deals with one T cell receptor (beta chain). Lacking the conserved final phenylalanine or tryptophan, this CDR3 likely reflects a read error. Because the CDR3's place on the DNA is in doubt, the DNA is left out and the CDR3 is given as listed by TCRdb. This sample stems from a study of blood T cell repertoires in COVID-19. Study-wide context: The study drew acute and convalescent COVID-19 samples from the United States, Italy and Spain. Nucleic acid was either cDNA or gDNA, and it came from T cells, B-cell-depleted T cells, or PBMCs.

The CDR3 contains 11 residues when both ends are counted. Germline assignment: CDR1 SQVTM and CDR2 ANQGSEA. Per the original data handling: The assay estimated nucleated cells by amplifying reference gene primers. Profiled with immunoSEQ multiplex PCR; TCRdb holds only in-frame clones, not every one. Clone size and the V and J calls come from that table; the DNA yielded D and trimming. The table records about 90,000 clones, approximately 90% of them present only once. The genes are TRBV29-1 and TRBJ2-7; TRBD1 was called by the table and not checked on the DNA. This TCR derives from a human donor with active COVID-19. The donor label of this sample is uncertain. The sample comprised peripheral blood. CDR3 region: CSVEVGRELNI.